This record concerns one T cell receptor (beta chain) sequence. Its recognized antigen is unknown. There are no base qualities to consult, and no much larger clone falls within one base. Inclusive of the bounding cysteine and phenylalanine, the CDR3 is 14 residues long. Just the 42-base CDR3 DNA is kept, in frame starting at base 1. Via the germline V gene, CDR1 is SQVTM and CDR2 ANQGSEA. After removal of 0 bases from V and 14 bases from J, the junction retains 10 bases not matched to a gene. In Seattle, one collaborating source enrolled patients while the infection was active and tracked those patients longitudinally over the course of disease. Whole blood was collected in K2EDTA tubes by collaborating institutions according to the institutions' own protocols. For TCRbeta analysis, collaborator samples were shipped as frozen whole blood, as isolated PBMCs, or as DNA extracted from either sample type.

TCRbeta CDR3 regions were amplified from genomic DNA by means of the immunoSEQ Assay, a bias-controlled multiplex PCR. The source study handled its data this way. Nucleated cell counts per sample were estimated from amplification of reference gene primers within the assay. To quantify the absolute abundance of each unique TCRbeta CDR3 rearrangement, sequence reads were collapsed and filtered. For each sample, productive Simpson clonality was calculated by taking the square root of Simpson's diversity index across productive rearrangements. The source is immuneACCESS, and TCRdb retained only in-frame sequences with V and J called. Part of the clones is not carried over; for the studies checked, unresolved V genes explain less than half of this, and the remainder is unexplained. V, J and clone size reflect that table, while D and trimming were determined from the DNA. The sample records fewer than 300,000 clones, 70% to 85% of which are singletons. Clones ranked in the top ten supply roughly 1.5% of the sample.

The data stem from a study of blood T cell repertoires in COVID-19 (TCRdb year 2020). Study-level background: The collaborator samples originated in the United States, Italy and Spain and spanned the acute and convalescent phases of COVID-19. A freely available public database, intended as a resource for researchers studying the immune response to SARS-CoV-2, is where the repertoires were released. Sample metadata almost always included a de-identified subject ID, COVID-19 status, age in years and sex. The material from the prospective study consisted of cDNA or gDNA derived from T cells, B-cell-depleted T cells, or PBMCs. The samples were drawn from the first 160 participants of the ongoing ImmuneRACE study and from roughly 1,300 subjects provided by 6 global collaborators. Where HLA class I and class II types were available, the types were taken from metadata supplied by the sample provider, not from assay-based typing. Subjects who had been exposed to COVID-19, were actively infected with it, or had recovered from it provided the deeply sampled blood TCRbeta repertoires that made up the dataset. The investigation overall reported the following: Clinical and demographic metadata were provided uncurated, with the amount varying by source and participant.

This TCR was sampled from a human donor with COVID-19, enrolled during active disease. The donor label of this sample is uncertain. The sequenced sample consisted of peripheral blood. The chain was built from TRBV29-1 and TRBJ2-1, and TRBD2 aligns with 10 junction nucleotides. In nucleotides, the sequence is TGCAGCGTTGAAGATGCCAGCGGGAGGGCCGAAAAGTTCTTC. The encoded protein is CSVEDASGRAEKFF.